The T cell receptor beta chain under discussion was sequenced for a study of T cell repertoires in cytomegalovirus infection. Study context: Indications of both CMV infection and matching HLA type were provided by public TCR beta signatures. General study points: HLA-C-restricted CMV clonotypes gave the most frequent clonotype in two of eight donors.

TCRdb re-derived calls from the reads in MiXCR, one entry per CDR3 protein. The sample contains around 250,000 distinct CDR3 sequences, more than 15% of which appear only once. This clonotype came up a few times. Antigen unknown. Trimming took 1 base from V and 5 from J, leaving 12 bases between them. The CDR3 spans 14 residues. CDR1 and CDR2 (germline): LGHNT, FRNRAP. The sequence derives from a human donor in good health (CMV status not recorded). Some clones in this sample may be carry-over from other donors' samples. J is TRBJ2-7 and V is TRBV12-5; weak D call: TRBD1 (5 bases). Material: CD8+ T cells from PBMCs. CDR3 protein: CASGLAGLEHEQYF. CDR3 sequence (DNA): TGTGCTAGTGGTTTGGCAGGGTTAGAGCACGAGCAGTACTTC.